This TCR beta chain was captured by sequencing in a study of cytomegalovirus exposure and HLA in healthy donors. For the study at large: The same platform as the approximately 660 first-cohort repertoires was used for the 130 or so validation repertoires, a later analysis reported.

CDR3 length: 18 amino acids. Germline CDR1 is SGHAT and CDR2 is FQNNGV. The ends were cut back, 3 bases at V and 0 bases at J, with 15 bases in the middle. The method was immunoSEQ multiplex PCR; TCRdb's version includes in-frame clones alone and lacks a portion of them. The sample has around 150,000 clones, 91% seen once; the top ten hold 3% to 3.5%. Concerning this clone: Its specificity is unknown.

Overall study findings and caveats: Among TCR beta chains, those listed as cytomegalovirus-associated numbered over 150.

This chain connects TRBV11-2 to TRBJ1-6; D may be TRBD1 (5 bases). The source of this sequence is a woman aged 18-29 years in good health and CMV-seropositive. Sequenced material: PBMCs. The CDR3 region has the DNA TGTGCCAGCAGCTTTTTTTTGGAGGGGAGCTCCTATAATTCACCCCTCCACTTT. Protein product: CASSFFLEGSSYNSPLHF.